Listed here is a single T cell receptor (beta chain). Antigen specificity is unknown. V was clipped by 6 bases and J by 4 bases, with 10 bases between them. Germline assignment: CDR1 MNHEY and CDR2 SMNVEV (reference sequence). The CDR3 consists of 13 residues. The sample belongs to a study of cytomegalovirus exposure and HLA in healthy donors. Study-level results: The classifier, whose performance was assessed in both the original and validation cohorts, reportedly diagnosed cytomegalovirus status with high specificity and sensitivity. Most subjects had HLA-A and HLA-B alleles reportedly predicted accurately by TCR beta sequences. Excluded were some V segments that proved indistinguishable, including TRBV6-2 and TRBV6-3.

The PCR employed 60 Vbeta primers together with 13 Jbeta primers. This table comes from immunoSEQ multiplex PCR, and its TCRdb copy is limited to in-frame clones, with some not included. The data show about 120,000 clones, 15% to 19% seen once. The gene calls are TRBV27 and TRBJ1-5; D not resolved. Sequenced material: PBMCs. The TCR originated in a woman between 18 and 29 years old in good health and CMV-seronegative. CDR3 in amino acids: CASRARGNQPQHF. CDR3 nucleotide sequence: TGTGCCAGCAGGGCCCGAGGAAATCAGCCCCAGCATTTT.